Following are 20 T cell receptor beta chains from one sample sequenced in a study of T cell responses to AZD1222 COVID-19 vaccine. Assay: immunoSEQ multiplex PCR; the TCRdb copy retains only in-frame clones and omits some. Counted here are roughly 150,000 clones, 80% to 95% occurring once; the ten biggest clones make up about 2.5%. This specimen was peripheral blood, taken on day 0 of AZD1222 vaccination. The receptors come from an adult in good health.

The CDR3 bases are TGTGCCAGCAGTTACGGGGCCGCCGGGGCCAACGTCCTGACTTTC. This gives the protein CASSYGAAGANVLTF. The gene calls are TRBV6-5 and TRBJ2-6; D may be TRBD1 (5 bases). The CDR3 covers 15 residues. V gave up 2 bases and J gave up 4 bases, with 9 bases separating them. The germline V gene has CDR1 MNHEY and CDR2 SVGAGI.

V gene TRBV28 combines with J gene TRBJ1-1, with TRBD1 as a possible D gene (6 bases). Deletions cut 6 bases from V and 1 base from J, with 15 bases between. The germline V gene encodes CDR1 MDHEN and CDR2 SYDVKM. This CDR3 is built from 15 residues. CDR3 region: CASSPFTTGNTEAFF. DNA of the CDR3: TGTGCCAGCAGCCCCTTCACGACAGGGAACACTGAAGCTTTCTTT.

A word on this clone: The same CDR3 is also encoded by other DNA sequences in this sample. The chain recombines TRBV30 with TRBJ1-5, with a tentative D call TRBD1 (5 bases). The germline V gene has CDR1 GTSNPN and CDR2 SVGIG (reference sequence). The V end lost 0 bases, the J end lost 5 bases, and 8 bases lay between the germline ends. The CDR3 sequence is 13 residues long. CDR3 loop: CAWSVGGDQPQHF. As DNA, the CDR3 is TGTGCCTGGAGTGTGGGAGGGGATCAGCCCCAGCATTTT.

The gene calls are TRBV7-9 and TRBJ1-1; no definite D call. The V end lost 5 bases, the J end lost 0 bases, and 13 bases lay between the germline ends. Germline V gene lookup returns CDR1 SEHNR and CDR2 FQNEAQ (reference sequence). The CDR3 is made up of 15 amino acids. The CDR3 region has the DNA TGTGCCAGCAGCCCCGGGTCAGTGGTGAACACTGAAGCTTTCTTT. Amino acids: CASSPGSVVNTEAFF.

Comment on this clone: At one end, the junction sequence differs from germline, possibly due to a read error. CDR3 coding DNA: TGTGCCAGCAGCCCGGCCTGGCGCGGGGGGCGGGTTCCTGCGAATTTC. Translating gives CASSPAWRGGRVPANF. The chain carries TRBV5-5 and TRBJ2-7; TRBD2 matches 8 bases. Germline CDR1 is SGHKS and CDR2 is YYEKEE (reference sequence). The CDR3 covers 16 residues.

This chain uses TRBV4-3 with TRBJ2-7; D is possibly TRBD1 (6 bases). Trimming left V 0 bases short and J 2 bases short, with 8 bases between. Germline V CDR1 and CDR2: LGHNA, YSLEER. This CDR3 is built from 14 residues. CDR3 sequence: CASSQDQGPYEQYF. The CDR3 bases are TGCGCCAGCAGCCAAGACCAGGGGCCCTACGAGCAGTACTTC.

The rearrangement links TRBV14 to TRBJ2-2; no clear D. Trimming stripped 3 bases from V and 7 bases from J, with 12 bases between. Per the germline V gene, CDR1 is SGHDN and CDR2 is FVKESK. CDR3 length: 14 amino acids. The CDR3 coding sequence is TGTGCCAGCAGCCAGCTCCTCTCGGGCGGGGAGCTGTTTTTT. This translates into CASSQLLSGGELFF. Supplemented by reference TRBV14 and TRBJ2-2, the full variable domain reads EAGVTQFPSHSVIEKGQTVTLRCDPISGHDNLYWYRRVMGKEIKFLLHFVKESKQDESGMPNNRFLAERTGGTYSTLKVQPAELEDSGVYFCASSQLLSGGELFFGEGSRLTVL.

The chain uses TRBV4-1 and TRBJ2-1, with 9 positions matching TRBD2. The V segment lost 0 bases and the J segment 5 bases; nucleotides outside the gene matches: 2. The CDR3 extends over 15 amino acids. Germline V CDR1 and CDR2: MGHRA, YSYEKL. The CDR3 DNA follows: TGCGCCAGCAGCCAAGATGCGGGAGGGGACAATGAGCAGTTCTTC. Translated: CASSQDAGGDNEQFF.

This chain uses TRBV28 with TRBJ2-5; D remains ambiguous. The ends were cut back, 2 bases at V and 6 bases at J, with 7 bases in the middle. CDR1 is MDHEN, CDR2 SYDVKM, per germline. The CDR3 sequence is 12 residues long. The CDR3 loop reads CASSLRRKTQYF. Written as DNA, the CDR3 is TGTGCCAGCAGTTTAAGACGAAAGACCCAGTACTTC.

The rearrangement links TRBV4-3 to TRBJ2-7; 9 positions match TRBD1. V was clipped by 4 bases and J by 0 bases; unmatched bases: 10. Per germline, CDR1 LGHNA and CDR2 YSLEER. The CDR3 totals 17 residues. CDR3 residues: CASSRQPQGADSYEQYF. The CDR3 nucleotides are TGCGCCAGCAGCCGGCAACCACAGGGGGCGGACTCCTACGAGCAGTACTTC.

As DNA, the CDR3 is TGTGCCAGCAGCCAAGGAGGAGATTCACCCCTCCACTTT. Residues: CASSQGGDSPLHF. The V and J genes are TRBV4-2 and TRBJ1-6; D is unclear. The germline V gene encodes CDR1 LGHNA and CDR2 YNFKEQ. V lost 1 base to trimming and J lost 8 bases, with 6 bases between them. CDR3 length: 13 residues.

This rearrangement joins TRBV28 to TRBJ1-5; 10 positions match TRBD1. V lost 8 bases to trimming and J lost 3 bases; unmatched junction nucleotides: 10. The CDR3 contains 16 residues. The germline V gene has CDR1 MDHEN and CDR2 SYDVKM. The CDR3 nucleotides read TGTGCCAGCGCGGGGACAGGGGCCCTTCCCAATCAGCCCCAGCATTTT. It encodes CASAGTGALPNQPQHF.

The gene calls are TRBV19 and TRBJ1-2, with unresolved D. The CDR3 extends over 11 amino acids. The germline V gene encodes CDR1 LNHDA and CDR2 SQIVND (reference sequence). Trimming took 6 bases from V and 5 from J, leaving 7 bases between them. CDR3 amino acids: CASRQTYGYTF. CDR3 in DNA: TGTGCCAGTAGACAAACTTATGGCTACACCTTC. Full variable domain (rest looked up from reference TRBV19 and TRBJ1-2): DGGITQSPKYLFRKEGQNVTLSCEQNLNHDAMYWYRQDPGQGLRLIYYSQIVNDFQKGDIAEGYSVSREKKESFPLTVTSAQKNPTAFYLCASRQTYGYTFGSGTRLTVV.

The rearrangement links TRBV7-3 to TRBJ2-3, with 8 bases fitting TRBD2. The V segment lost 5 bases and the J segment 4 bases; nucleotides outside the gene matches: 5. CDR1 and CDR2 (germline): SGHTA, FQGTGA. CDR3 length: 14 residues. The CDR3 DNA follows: TGTGCCAGCAGCGCCGGGAGGGCCCCAGATACGCAGTATTTT. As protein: CASSAGRAPDTQYF.

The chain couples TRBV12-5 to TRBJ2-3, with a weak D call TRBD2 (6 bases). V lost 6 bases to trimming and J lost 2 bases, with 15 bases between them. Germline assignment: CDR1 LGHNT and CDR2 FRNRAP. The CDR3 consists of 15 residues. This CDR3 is CASGPGDLYTDTQYF. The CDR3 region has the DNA TGTGCTAGTGGCCCGGGGGACTTATACACAGATACGCAGTATTTT.

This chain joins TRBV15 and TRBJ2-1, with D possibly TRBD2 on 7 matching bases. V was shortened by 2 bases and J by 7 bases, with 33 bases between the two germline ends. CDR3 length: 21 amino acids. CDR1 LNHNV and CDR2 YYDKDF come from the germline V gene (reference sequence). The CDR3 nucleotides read TGTGCCACCAGCAGATCAACTCAGGGGCCTCTGGCGGGAGATTTATGGAATGAGCAGTTCTTC. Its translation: CATSRSTQGPLAGDLWNEQFF.

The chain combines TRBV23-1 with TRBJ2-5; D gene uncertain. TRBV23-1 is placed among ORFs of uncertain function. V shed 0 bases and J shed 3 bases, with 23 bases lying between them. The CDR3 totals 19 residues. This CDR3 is CASSQSKWEWIDGEETQYF. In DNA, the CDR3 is TGCGCCAGCAGTCAATCAAAGTGGGAATGGATAGACGGAGAAGAGACCCAGTACTTC.

The CDR3 is CASSPDGGARETQYF. Written as DNA, the CDR3 is TGTGCCAGCAGCCCTGACGGGGGGGCGCGGGAGACCCAGTACTTC. The V gene is TRBV7-9, the J gene TRBJ2-5; 8 positions match TRBD2. The CDR3 consists of 15 residues. Germline V gene sequence: CDR1 SEHNR, CDR2 FQNEAQ (reference sequence). The junction had 10 bases not matched to a gene; V was cut back by 5 bases and J by 5 bases.

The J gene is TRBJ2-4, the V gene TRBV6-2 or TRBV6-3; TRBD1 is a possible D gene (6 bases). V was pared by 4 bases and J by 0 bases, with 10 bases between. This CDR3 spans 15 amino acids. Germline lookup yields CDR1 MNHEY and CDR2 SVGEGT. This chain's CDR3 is CASSFRGLAKNIQYF. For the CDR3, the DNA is TGTGCCAGCAGTTTCAGGGGTCTAGCCAAAAACATTCAGTACTTC.

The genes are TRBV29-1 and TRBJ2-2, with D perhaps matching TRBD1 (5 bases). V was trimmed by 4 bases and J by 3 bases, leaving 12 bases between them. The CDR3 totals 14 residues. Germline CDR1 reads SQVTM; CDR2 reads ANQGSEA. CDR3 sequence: CSVGQGGYTGELFF. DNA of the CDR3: TGCAGCGTTGGTCAGGGTGGGTACACCGGGGAGCTGTTTTTT.